The T cell receptor (beta chain) described here comes from a study of T cell repertoires in cytomegalovirus infection. TCRdb passed the reads through MiXCR, listing each CDR3 protein once. This table has 400,000 or so distinct CDR3 sequences, approximately 31% appearing once. The CDR3 sequence is 17 residues long. V lost 5 bases to trimming and J lost 4 bases, with 21 bases between them. The germline CDR1 and CDR2 sequences are SEHNR and FQNEAQ (reference sequence). The sequence derives from a human donor in good health (CMV status not recorded). Some clones in this sample may be carry-over from other donors' samples. The J gene is TRBJ2-1, the V gene TRBV7-9; no clear D gene. Input material: PBMCs. The CDR3: CASSPPIGSRLYNEQFF. The CDR3 coding sequence is TGTGCCAGCAGCCCTCCGATAGGGTCGCGCCTTTACAATGAGCAGTTCTTC.